Here is one TCR beta chain with its context. Its antigen remains unidentified. Unmatched junction bases numbered 7, after V lost 8 bases and J lost 1 base. This CDR3 has 15 residues. Germline CDR1 is MNHNS and CDR2 is SASEGT. Libraries were prepared by immunoSEQ multiplex PCR; TCRdb keeps only in-frame clonotypes and omits some of them. The sample holds about 130,000 clones, about 80% seen once. This specimen belongs to a study of cytomegalovirus exposure and HLA in healthy donors. Study summary: The roughly 120 validation repertoires matched the 666 first-cohort repertoires in platform, a later analysis reported. Study-wide points: Associated with cytomegalovirus, according to the listing, were 150 to 200 TCR beta chains. Subsequent analysis showed first-cohort TCR clusters tending to co-occur in more than 95 validation repertoires. High sensitivity and specificity were reportedly achieved when the classifier diagnosed cytomegalovirus status.

Sequencing was carried out using PBMCs. The V gene is TRBV6-1, the J gene TRBJ1-2, with 10 bases lining up with TRBD1. The sequence was obtained from a man aged 25 to 40 in good health and CMV-seropositive. The CDR3 spells CASSDRGSLNYGYTF. The CDR3 DNA follows: TGTGCCAGCTCGGACAGGGGGAGCCTTAACTATGGCTACACCTTC.